This TCR beta chain emerged from a study of T cells after yellow fever vaccination. In the study overall: Preparing low-cell-number fractions relied on SMART-Seq v4 Ultra Low Input. Study outcomes and limitations: In post-booster samples, most primary-vaccination clones reappeared (just under 98% CD4, 70% to 90% CD8). Few clonotypes appeared in both CD4 and CD8 compartments.

Germline-derived CDR1 and CDR2 are ENHRY and SYGVKD. CDR3 size: 13 residues. Trimming left V 10 bases short and J 0 bases short, with 11 bases between. A single record per CDR3 protein comes from TCRdb applying MiXCR to the 5' RACE reads. The table has 250,000 or so distinct CDR3 sequences, about 7% seen once. Details on this clonotype: Its antigen is undetermined.

This receptor was identified in a young man who received the YFV17D yellow fever vaccine. The chain couples TRBV10-3 to TRBJ2-3; D may be TRBD2 (6 bases). The material was CD4+ T cells sorted from PBMCs, obtained 15 days after the yellow fever booster vaccination. The CDR3 spells CASYSGSTDTQYF. For the CDR3, the DNA is TGTGCCAGTTATAGCGGAAGCACAGATACGCAGTATTTT.